The 8 T cell receptor beta chains listed next were all sequenced from one sample in a study of T cell responses to AZD1222 COVID-19 vaccine (dated by TCRdb to the early 2020s). The time point label corresponds to: about 28 days (+/-7) after the second vaccine dose. Preparation of the library involved the immunoSEQ multiplex PCR assay. The table comes from immuneACCESS by way of TCRdb, which keeps in-frame sequences with V and J called. Part of the clones is missing from these tables; in studies checked, under half for an unresolved V gene and the rest for unknown reasons. This sample comprises fewer than 110,000 clones, about 89% of them detected only once. The top ten clones comprise 5.5% to 7% of the sample. Sequencing was performed on peripheral blood, taken 28 days after the second AZD1222 dose. These receptors were taken from an adult who received the AZD1222 COVID-19 vaccine.

The chain uses TRBV10-2 and TRBJ1-1; D might be TRBD1 (5 bases). The germline V and J ends were trimmed by 6 bases and 6 bases, with 20 bases remaining between them. The CDR3 has 15 residues. In germline, CDR1 is WSHSY, CDR2 SAAADI. The CDR3 sequence: CASRGVFLGDPEAFF. CDR3 bases: TGCGCCAGCAGAGGCGTCTTCTTGGGGGACCCTGAAGCTTTCTTT.

This sequence joins TRBV29-1 and TRBJ1-2, with D possibly being TRBD1 (6 bases). Trimming stripped 7 bases from V and 3 bases from J, with 12 bases between. Germline V gene sequence: CDR1 SQVTM, CDR2 ANQGSEA. The CDR3 loop spans 12 amino acids. This chain's CDR3 is CSGAGQYYGYTF. The DNA of the CDR3 is TGCAGCGGGGCCGGACAGTACTATGGCTACACCTTC.

This chain connects TRBV19 to TRBJ2-7; 9 positions agree with TRBD1. Trimming cost V 4 bases and J 2 bases; bases outside gene matches: 15. This CDR3 spans 18 amino acids. Per the germline V gene, CDR1 is LNHDA and CDR2 is SQIVND (reference sequence). The CDR3 sequence: CASSSAGTGFVSAYEQYF. CDR3 coding DNA: TGTGCCAGTAGTAGCGCCGGGACAGGGTTTGTATCGGCCTACGAGCAGTACTTC.

This sequence joins TRBV29-1 and TRBJ2-1, with TRBD1 matching 8 bases. V shed 4 bases, J shed 8 bases, and the junction held 4 bases outside the gene matches. Germline CDR1 SQVTM, CDR2 ANQGSEA. The CDR3 contains 12 residues. CDR3 sequence reads: CSVATGADEQFF. CDR3 coding DNA: TGCAGCGTTGCGACAGGGGCGGATGAGCAGTTCTTC.

This clone was found once. The chain uses TRBV10-1 and TRBJ2-1; 9 bases align to TRBD2. Germline V gene sequence: CDR1 WNHNN, CDR2 SYGVQD (reference sequence). The CDR3 is 13 residues long. The J segment lost 8 bases and the V segment lost 6 bases, leaving 5 bases of the junction unmatched. The chain's CDR3 is CASRSSGIDEQFF. In DNA, the CDR3 is TGCGCCAGCAGGTCTAGCGGGATAGATGAGCAGTTCTTC.

The chain joins TRBV27 to TRBJ2-2; no reliable D call. This CDR3 region has 14 residues. Trimming left V 0 bases short and J 7 bases short, with 9 bases between. CDR1 and CDR2 (germline): MNHEY, SMNVEV (reference sequence). The CDR3 protein is CASSLSGEHGELFF. The CDR3 coding sequence is TGTGCCAGCAGTTTATCAGGAGAGCACGGGGAGCTGTTTTTT.

The chain is built from TRBV30 and TRBJ1-1, with 7 bases fitting TRBD1. Looked up from germline, CDR1 is GTSNPN and CDR2 is SVGIG (reference sequence). This CDR3 is built from 13 residues. The V gene end was trimmed by 1 base and the J gene end by 8 bases; junction bases not matched to a gene: 7. The CDR3 DNA reads as TGTGCCTGGAGTGCTGACAGGGAGGGGGAAGCTTTCTTT. This encodes CAWSADREGEAFF.

The chain couples TRBV28 to TRBJ2-3; the match to TRBD2 covers 8 bases. V shed 3 bases and J 6 bases; nucleotides not matched to a gene: 11. This CDR3 comprises 16 residues. The germline CDR1 and CDR2 sequences are MDHEN and SYDVKM. CDR3 loop: CASSFWAGGPSDTQYF. The CDR3 DNA is TGTGCCAGCAGTTTCTGGGCGGGGGGTCCGTCGGATACGCAGTATTTT. Combining the CDR3 with reference TRBV28 and TRBJ2-3 gives the whole variable domain DVKVTQSSRYLVKRTGEKVFLECVQDMDHENMFWYRQDPGLGLRLIYFSYDVKMKEKGDIPEGYSVSREKKERFSLILESASTNQTSMYLCASSFWAGGPSDTQYFGPGTRLTVL.